A single sample gave rise to the 23 T cell receptor beta chains below, sequenced in a study of blood T cells in healthy people across ages. A sample-barcoded 5' primer and a J-beta primer mix were used in a second PCR of roughly 7 to 12 cycles. A single record per CDR3 protein comes from TCRdb applying MiXCR to the 5' RACE reads. The data hold 750,000 to 850,000 distinct CDR3 sequences, with 25% observed a single time. A further study also used this sample, focusing on T cells of mothers and their children.

Sequenced sample: blood. The receptors were gathered from a boy under 18 in good health.

About this clonotype: Sequence at one end of the junction differs from germline and may be a read error. The chain has TRBV5-1 and TRBJ2-6; D is uncertain. Germline V gene data show CDR1 as SGHRS and CDR2 as YFSETQ. This CDR3 is 14 amino acids long. CDR3 in amino acids: CAGSPQSGANVLTF. DNA of the CDR3: TGCGCCGGCAGCCCTCAGTCTGGGGCCAACGTCCTGACTTTC.

This clonotype turned up a few times. The chain carries TRBV7-2 and TRBJ1-1; no clear D. The germline V gene encodes CDR1 SGHTA and CDR2 FQGNSA. This CDR3 comprises 12 residues. Trimming took off 3 bases at V and 7 bases at J, with 9 bases between the two ends. CDR3 DNA: TGTGCCAGCAGCTTGTTAGGGCTTGAAGCTTTCTTT. Amino acid sequence: CASSLLGLEAFF.

The CDR3, as DNA: TGCGCCACCACTCCCTCACAGGGAGGGGAGCTGTTTTTT. The encoded protein is CATTPSQGGELFF. V and J are TRBV5-1 and TRBJ2-2; possible D gene TRBD1, 6 bases. The CDR3 is 13 amino acids. Trimming stripped 9 bases from V and 8 bases from J, with 17 bases between. Per the germline V gene, CDR1 is SGHRS and CDR2 is YFSETQ.

There are many counts of this clonotype. The rearrangement links TRBV13 to TRBJ2-4; possibly TRBD1 for D (6 bases). V dropped 4 bases and J dropped 0 bases, with 13 bases sitting between them. There are 16 residues in the CDR3. Germline V CDR1 and CDR2: PRHDT, FYEKMQ (reference sequence). For the CDR3, the DNA is TGTGCCAGCAGCTCCCGACAGGCTCAAGCCAAAAACATTCAGTACTTC. It specifies CASSSRQAQAKNIQYF.

The chain combines TRBV6-6 with TRBJ2-3; D may be TRBD2 (6 bases). The CDR3 is made up of 14 amino acids. Germline lookup yields CDR1 MNHNY and CDR2 SVGAGI (reference sequence). V lost 9 bases, J lost 3 bases, and 16 bases lay in between. CDR3 in DNA: TGTGCCAGTGGGGCGGGACTCCAAACAGATACGCAGTATTTT. Protein sequence: CASGAGLQTDTQYF.

The CDR3 DNA sequence: TGTGCCAGTAGTATAATCGACGCGGCCAGCAATGAGCAGTTCTTC. This gives the protein CASSIIDAASNEQFF. V gene TRBV19 combines with J gene TRBJ2-1, with no clear D. The V gene lost 2 bases and the J gene lost 6 bases, with 14 bases spanning the gap. The CDR3 extends over 15 amino acids. Germline CDR1 is LNHDA and CDR2 is SQIVND (reference sequence).

The chain carries TRBV5-6 and TRBJ2-3, with D unclear. This CDR3 is built from 15 residues. Germline values: CDR1 SGHDT, CDR2 YYEEEE. V was clipped by 0 bases and J by 4 bases, with 12 bases between them. The DNA for the CDR3 is TGTGCCAGCAGCTTGGAGGAGCGAATGGCAGATACGCAGTATTTT. It translates to CASSLEERMADTQYF.

V usage is TRBV7-9 and J usage is TRBJ2-1; unclear D gene. Trimming left V 9 bases short and J 1 base short, with 10 bases between. CDR3 length equals 13 residues. Germline CDR1 and CDR2: SEHNR and FQNEAQ (reference sequence). The CDR3 sequence: CASLESSYNEQFF. The CDR3 DNA is TGTGCCAGTCTAGAGAGTTCCTACAATGAGCAGTTCTTC.

This clonotype was seen a handful of times. The chain couples TRBV7-9 to TRBJ2-3, with TRBD1 identical over 8 bases. Germline-derived CDR1 and CDR2 are SEHNR and FQNEAQ (reference sequence). The CDR3 consists of 14 residues. J gave up 4 bases and V 7 bases, and 7 bases lay outside the gene matches. The CDR3 region is CASTNGQGADTQYF. In DNA form, the CDR3 reads TGTGCCAGCACTAACGGACAGGGTGCAGATACGCAGTATTTT.

As for this clonotype: The junction differs from germline at one of its ends, possibly a read error. The V and J genes are TRBV4-1 and TRBJ2-5; 10 bases map to TRBD2. The J call may be mistaken, given a closer DNA end match to TRBJ2-1. The germline gives CDR1 MGHRA, CDR2 YSYEKL. CDR3 size: 18 residues. CDR3 DNA: TGCGCCAGTAGCCCCCCTAGCGGGGGAATCAGCTCCTACAATGAGCAGTTCTTC. Translation gives CASSPPSGGISSYNEQFF.

The chain has TRBV7-3 and TRBJ2-7, with TRBD2 as a possible D gene (6 bases). V was clipped by 4 bases and J by 6 bases, with 19 bases between them. Looked up from germline, CDR1 is SGHTA and CDR2 is FQGTGA. The length of the CDR3 is 15 residues. CDR3 protein: CASSWTPSDKGEQYF. CDR3 coding DNA: TGTGCCAGCAGCTGGACTCCTAGCGATAAGGGCGAGCAGTACTTC.

This sequence joins TRBV2 and TRBJ1-1; 9 positions agree with TRBD1. CDR1 and CDR2 (germline): SNHLY, FYNNEI. The CDR3 has 13 amino acids. V dropped 8 bases and J dropped 4; count of bases not matched to a gene: 5. This CDR3 is CASSGQGPTEAFF. DNA for the CDR3: TGTGCCAGCTCGGGACAGGGTCCCACTGAAGCTTTCTTT.

This clonotype has more than one count but fewer than ten. The chain combines TRBV6-5 with TRBJ2-5; 14 bases line up with TRBD2. CDR1 is MNHEY and CDR2 is SVGAGI in the germline V gene. The CDR3 spans 12 residues. J was trimmed by 10 bases and V by 6 bases; bases with no gene match: 1. CDR3 DNA: TGTGCCAGCAGGGGACTAGCGGGGGACCAGTACTTC. Its translation: CASRGLAGDQYF.

This chain links TRBV7-9 with TRBJ2-5, with a weak D call TRBD1 (6 bases). Trimming took off 5 bases at V and 7 bases at J, with 14 bases between the two ends. CDR3 length equals 13 residues. The germline V gene encodes CDR1 SEHNR and CDR2 FQNEAQ (reference sequence). The CDR3 loop is CASSQRDIRTQYF. Written as DNA, the CDR3 is TGTGCCAGCAGCCAGAGGGACATCAGGACCCAGTACTTC.

This clonotype was found a few times. The V call is TRBV30, the J call TRBJ2-2; D is tentatively TRBD1 or TRBD2 (6 bases each). Germline CDR1 GTSNPN, CDR2 SVGIG (reference sequence). Deletions cut 4 bases from V and 5 bases from J, with 17 bases between. CDR3 length: 15 residues. The CDR3, as DNA: TGTGCCTGGACCTCCCCCTGGGGGGCGACCGGGGAGCTGTTTTTT. This gives the protein CAWTSPWGATGELFF.

The genes are TRBV28 and TRBJ1-1; 9 nucleotides line up with TRBD1. Germline V gives CDR1 MDHEN, CDR2 SYDVKM. V lost 2 bases to trimming and J lost 6 bases; unmatched junction nucleotides: 7. There are 15 residues in the CDR3. CDR3 bases: TGTGCCAGCAGTTTACCCGGGACAGGGTCACCTGAAGCTTTCTTT. This codes for CASSLPGTGSPEAFF.

The rearrangement joins TRBV18 to TRBJ2-4; 11 bases are a match to TRBD2. V shed 2 bases and J 5 bases; nucleotides not matched to a gene: 5. The CDR3 has 16 residues. Per germline, CDR1 KGHSH and CDR2 LQKENI. The chain's CDR3 is CASSPAGTSGQNIQYF. In DNA, the CDR3 is TGTGCCAGCTCACCAGCCGGGACTAGCGGCCAAAACATTCAGTACTTC.

This clonotype was seen more than once but under ten times. V gene TRBV12-3 or TRBV12-4 combines with J gene TRBJ2-2; D possibly matches TRBD1 or TRBD2 (6 bases each). The CDR3 covers 17 residues. Trimming took off 8 bases at V and 3 bases at J, with 22 bases between the two ends. CDR3 coding DNA: TGTGCCAGCGCTACCCCCAGGGGAGGTATAGACACCGGGGAGCTGTTTTTT. Protein: CASATPRGGIDTGELFF.

The chain has TRBV29-1 and TRBJ2-1; 7 nucleotides agree with TRBD2. Germline V gene sequence: CDR1 SQVTM, CDR2 ANQGSEA. The CDR3 runs 18 residues. V gave up 3 bases and J gave up 0 bases; unmatched junction bases: 14. The CDR3 bases are TGCAGCGTTGATTTGTCCGGTACGGGAGGAAGCTCCTACAATGAGCAGTTCTTC. Translating gives CSVDLSGTGGSSYNEQFF.

The chain couples TRBV29-1 to TRBJ1-2, with D possibly being TRBD1 (6 bases). The germline V and J ends were trimmed by 0 bases and 3 bases, with 11 bases remaining between them. Germline V gene data show CDR1 as SQVTM and CDR2 as ANQGSEA. The CDR3 extends over 14 amino acids. The CDR3 region is CSVEDTQGHYGYTF. The CDR3 nucleotides are TGCAGCGTTGAAGATACCCAGGGGCACTATGGCTACACCTTC.

The J gene is TRBJ1-1, the V gene TRBV3-1; 8 bases match TRBD1. Germline trimming cut 0 bases from V and 1 base from J; bases unmatched to any gene: 1. The germline V gene has CDR1 LGHDT and CDR2 YNNKEL (reference sequence). This CDR3 spans 15 amino acids. DNA for the CDR3: TGTGCCAGCAGCCAAGAAGGACAGGGGAACACTGAAGCTTTCTTT. It specifies CASSQEGQGNTEAFF. Full variable domain (outside the CDR3, taken from reference TRBV3-1 and TRBJ1-1): DTAVSQTPKYLVTQMGNDKSIKCEQNLGHDTMYWYKQDSKKFLKIMFSYNNKELIINETVPNRFSPKSPDKAHLNLHINSLELGDSAVYFCASSQEGQGNTEAFFGQGTRLTVV.

The V and J genes are TRBV6-5 and TRBJ2-3; 11 nucleotides agree with TRBD2. This CDR3 comprises 21 residues. Germline CDR1 reads MNHEY; CDR2 reads SVGAGI. Trimming cost V 2 bases and J 2 bases; bases outside gene matches: 18. This chain's CDR3 is CASSYSGGPIASGRITDTQYF. The DNA of the CDR3 is TGTGCCAGCAGTTACAGTGGCGGACCGATCGCTAGCGGGAGGATCACAGATACGCAGTATTTT.

The gene calls are TRBV25-1 and TRBJ2-2; TRBD1 is a possible D gene (5 bases). The V and J ends lost 6 bases and 0 bases respectively, with 11 bases between them. Germline CDR1 reads MGHDK; CDR2 reads SYGVNS. The CDR3 contains 15 residues. The CDR3 protein is CASRASGTNTGELFF. The CDR3, as DNA: TGTGCCAGCAGGGCGTCAGGGACGAACACCGGGGAGCTGTTTTTT.